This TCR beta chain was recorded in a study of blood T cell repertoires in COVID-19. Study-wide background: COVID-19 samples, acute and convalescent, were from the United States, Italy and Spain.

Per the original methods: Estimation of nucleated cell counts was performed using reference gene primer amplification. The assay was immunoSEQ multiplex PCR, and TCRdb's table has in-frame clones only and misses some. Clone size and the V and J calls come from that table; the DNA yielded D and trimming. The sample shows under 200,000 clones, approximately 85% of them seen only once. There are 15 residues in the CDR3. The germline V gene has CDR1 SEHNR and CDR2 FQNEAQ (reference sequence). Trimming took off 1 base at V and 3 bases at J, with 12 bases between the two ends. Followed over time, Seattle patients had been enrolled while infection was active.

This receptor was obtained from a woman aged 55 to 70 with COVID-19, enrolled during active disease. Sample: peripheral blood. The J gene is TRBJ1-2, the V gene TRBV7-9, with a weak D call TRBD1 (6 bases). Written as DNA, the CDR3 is TGTGCCAGCAGCTTAGGGGCAGGGGCTGACTATGGCTACACCTTC. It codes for CASSLGAGADYGYTF.